This T cell receptor (beta chain) was sequenced in a study of cytotoxic CD8 clonotypes in ibrutinib-treated CLL. Produced via immunoSEQ multiplex PCR; TCRdb's table is partial and in-frame only. The table has 200,000 to 250,000 clones, about 75% seen once. Germline CDR1 reads SGHTA; CDR2 reads FQGNSA. V shed 1 base, J shed 1 base, and the junction held 4 bases outside the gene matches. The CDR3 has 16 residues. The V call is TRBV7-2, the J call TRBJ1-5; TRBD1 matches at 7 bases. The sample consisted of PBMCs, taken after 12 months of ibrutinib treatment. The clonotype comes from a human donor with chronic lymphocytic leukemia. The CDR3 DNA reads TGTGCCAGCAGCTTAGGGACAGGTACCAGCAATCAGCCCCAGCATTTT. Translated, it gives CASSLGTGTSNQPQHF.